The entry below describes one T cell receptor (beta chain). This record belongs to a study of cytomegalovirus exposure and HLA in healthy donors. Study background: The same platform was used for the 100 to 150 validation repertoires and the 500 to 700 first-cohort repertoires, a later analysis reported.

Using immunoSEQ multiplex PCR, the repertoire was profiled, and TCRdb retains in-frame clones only, with some absent. The sample has over 250,000 clones; 65% to 90% are singletons. Germline V gene data show CDR1 as SGHRS and CDR2 as YFSETQ. V lost 4 bases to trimming and J lost 3 bases; unmatched junction nucleotides: 4. The CDR3 contains 14 residues. The sequencing sample was made of PBMCs. This chain links TRBV5-1 with TRBJ2-5, with 9 bases fitting TRBD1. This sequence originates from a woman younger than 35 in good health and CMV-seronegative. Here the CDR3 DNA reads TGCGCCAGCAGCGTCGGACAGGGGAAAGAGACCCAGTACTTC. It translates to CASSVGQGKETQYF.